This T cell receptor beta chain is drawn from a study of metastatic and nonmetastatic thyroid tumors. TCRdb re-called the PCR reads through MiXCR. The sample includes around 25,000 clones, about 26% seen only once; the top ten take more than 5%. This clone was recorded once. Thyroid surgery had not been preceded by any treatment in any patient. Germline V gene sequence: CDR1 SGDLS, CDR2 YYNGEE. Trimming shortened V by 0 bases and J by 6 bases, and 19 bases separated the two germline ends. This CDR3 region has 16 residues. The sequence was collected from a female donor with papillary thyroid cancer or a benign thyroid nodule (not recorded which). Some clones in this sample may be carry-over from other donors' samples. This chain joins TRBV9 and TRBJ2-7; D gene ambiguous. Sequencing was performed on blood. The CDR3 nucleotides read TGTGCCAGCAGCGTAGGCTACCAATCCTTGGTCGCCGAGCAGTACTTC. Its protein is CASSVGYQSLVAEQYF.